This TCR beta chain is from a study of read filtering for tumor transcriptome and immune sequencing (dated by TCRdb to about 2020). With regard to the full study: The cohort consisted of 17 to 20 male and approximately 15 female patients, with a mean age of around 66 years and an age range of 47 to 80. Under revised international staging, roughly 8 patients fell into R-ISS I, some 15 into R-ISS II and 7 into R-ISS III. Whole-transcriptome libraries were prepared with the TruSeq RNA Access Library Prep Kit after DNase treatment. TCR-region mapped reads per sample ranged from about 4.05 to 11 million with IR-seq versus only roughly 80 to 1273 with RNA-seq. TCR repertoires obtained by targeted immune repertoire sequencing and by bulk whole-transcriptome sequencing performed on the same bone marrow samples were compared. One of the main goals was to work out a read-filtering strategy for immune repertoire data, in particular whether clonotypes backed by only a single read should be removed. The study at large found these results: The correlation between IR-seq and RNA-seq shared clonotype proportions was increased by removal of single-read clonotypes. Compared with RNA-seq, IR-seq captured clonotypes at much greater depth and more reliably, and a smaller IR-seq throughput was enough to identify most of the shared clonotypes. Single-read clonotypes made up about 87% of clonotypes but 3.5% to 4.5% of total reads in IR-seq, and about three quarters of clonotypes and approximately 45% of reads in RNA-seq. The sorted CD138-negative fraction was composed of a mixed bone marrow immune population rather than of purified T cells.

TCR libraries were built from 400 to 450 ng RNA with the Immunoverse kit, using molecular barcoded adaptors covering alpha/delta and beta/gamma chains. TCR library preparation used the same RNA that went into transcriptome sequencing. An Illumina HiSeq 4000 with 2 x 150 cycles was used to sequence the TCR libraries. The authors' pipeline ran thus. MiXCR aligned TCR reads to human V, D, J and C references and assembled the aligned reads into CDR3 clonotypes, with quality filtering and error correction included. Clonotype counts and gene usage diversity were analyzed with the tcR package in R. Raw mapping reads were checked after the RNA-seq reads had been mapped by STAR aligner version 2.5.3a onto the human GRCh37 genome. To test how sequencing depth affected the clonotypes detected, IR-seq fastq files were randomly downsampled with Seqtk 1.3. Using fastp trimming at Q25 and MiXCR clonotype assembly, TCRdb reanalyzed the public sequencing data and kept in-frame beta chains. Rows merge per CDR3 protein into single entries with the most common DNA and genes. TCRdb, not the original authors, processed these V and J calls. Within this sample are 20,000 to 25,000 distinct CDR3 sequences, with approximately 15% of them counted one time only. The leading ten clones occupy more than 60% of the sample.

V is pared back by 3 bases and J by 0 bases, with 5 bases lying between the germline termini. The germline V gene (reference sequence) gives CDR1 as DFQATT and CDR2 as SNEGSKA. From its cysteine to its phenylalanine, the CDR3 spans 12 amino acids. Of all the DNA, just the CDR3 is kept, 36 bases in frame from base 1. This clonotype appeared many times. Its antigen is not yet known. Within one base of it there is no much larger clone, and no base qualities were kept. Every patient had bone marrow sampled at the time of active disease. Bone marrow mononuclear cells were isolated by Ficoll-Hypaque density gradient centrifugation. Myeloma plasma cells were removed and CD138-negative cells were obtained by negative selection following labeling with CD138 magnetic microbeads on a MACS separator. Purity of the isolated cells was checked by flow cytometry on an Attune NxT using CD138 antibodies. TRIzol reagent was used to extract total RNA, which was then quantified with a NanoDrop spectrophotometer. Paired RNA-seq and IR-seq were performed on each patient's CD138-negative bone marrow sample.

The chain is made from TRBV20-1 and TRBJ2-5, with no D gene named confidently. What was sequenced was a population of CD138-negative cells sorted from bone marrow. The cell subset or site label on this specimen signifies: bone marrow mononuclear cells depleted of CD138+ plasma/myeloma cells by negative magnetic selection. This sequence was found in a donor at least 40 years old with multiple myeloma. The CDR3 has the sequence CSARVDQETQYF. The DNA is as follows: TGCAGTGCTAGGGTAGACCAAGAGACCCAGTACTTC.